This T cell receptor beta chain came from a study of control samples from healthy donors and cancer patients. TCRdb's table, derived via immunoSEQ multiplex PCR, lists solely in-frame clones and lacks some. The data show approximately 90,000 clones, roughly 84% seen once. The CDR3 totals 12 residues. Per germline, CDR1 SGHNT and CDR2 YYREEE (reference sequence). Between the trimmed V and J ends, which lost 4 bases and 5 bases, there was a span of 8 bases. Sequenced sample: PBMCs. This sequence originates from a man between 65 and 85 years old with lung cancer. This sequence joins TRBV5-4 and TRBJ2-3; D gene unclear. This CDR3 is CASSGLGDTQYF. The CDR3 DNA reads TGTGCCAGCAGCGGGTTGGGAGATACGCAGTATTTT. Looking up the rest from reference TRBV5-4 and TRBJ2-3 gives the full variable domain: ETGVTQSPTHLIKTRGQQVTLRCSSQSGHNTVSWYQQALGQGPQFIFQYYREEENGRGNFPPRFSGLQFPNYSSELNVNALELDDSALYLCASSGLGDTQYFGPGTRLTVL.